This TCR beta chain was documented in a study of blood T cell repertoires in COVID-19. Study details: Nucleic acid was either cDNA or gDNA, and it came from T cells, B-cell-depleted T cells, or PBMCs.

V lost 6 bases and J lost 7, with 15 bases in between. Germline CDR1 reads MNHEY; CDR2 reads SMNVEV (reference sequence). This CDR3 contains 14 residues. The table came from immunoSEQ multiplex PCR; TCRdb's copy has only in-frame clones and leaves some out. This table holds about 160,000 clones, almost 85% found once. This clone was recorded a few times. Sequenced sample: peripheral blood. The TCR sequence derives from a woman of 80 years or more with acute or convalescent COVID-19. This sequence joins TRBV27 and TRBJ1-4; D not resolved. CDR3 nucleotides: TGTGCCAGCAGGCCCATGGGCGGGAGTGAAAAACTGTTTTTT. Residues: CASRPMGGSEKLFF.